Below, 28 T cell receptor beta chains from the same sample are listed, as sequenced in a study of T cells in Graves' hyperthyroidism and ophthalmopathy. What was amplified from RNA transcripts were TCR beta CDR3 regions. A set of HTBI primers served as the primers for a first-round RT-PCR of the TCR CDR3. From the multiplex PCR reads, TCRdb called clonotypes with MiXCR, one entry per CDR3 protein. The table includes hundreds of thousands of distinct CDR3 sequences, 30% to 40% detected once. Material: blood. These receptors were taken from a middle-aged woman with Graves' hyperthyroidism.

The V call is TRBV5-1, the J call TRBJ2-7; possibly TRBD1 for D (6 bases). Deletions cut 2 bases from V and 2 bases from J, with 11 bases between. The CDR3 is 14 residues long. CDR1 is SGHRS, CDR2 YFSETQ, per germline. In DNA form, the CDR3 reads TGCGCCAGCAGCTTTACAGGGCCCACCTACGAGCAGTACTTC. Encoded protein: CASSFTGPTYEQYF. Drawing the rest from reference TRBV5-1 and TRBJ2-7, the complete variable domain is KAGVTQTPRYLIKTRGQQVTLSCSPISGHRSVSWYQQTPGQGLQFLFEYFSETQRNKGNFPGRFSGRQFSNSRSEMNVSTLELGDSALYLCASSFTGPTYEQYFGPGTRLTVT.

This rearrangement joins TRBV4-1 to TRBJ1-5; D possibly corresponds to TRBD1 (6 bases). CDR3 length: 16 residues. V lost 5 bases and J 3 bases, leaving 17 bases between the germline ends. Germline V gives CDR1 MGHRA, CDR2 YSYEKL. CDR3 DNA sequence: TGCGCCAGCAGCTACCACAGGGCCCAGAACAATCAGCCCCAGCATTTT. Amino acids: CASSYHRAQNNQPQHF.

This chain links TRBV25-1 with TRBJ1-5; D gene uncertain. The CDR3 has 14 residues. Germline V gene sequence: CDR1 MGHDK, CDR2 SYGVNS. Trimming shortened V by 5 bases and J by 4 bases, and 12 bases separated the two germline ends. CDR3: CASSLVDLNQPQHF. Written as DNA, the CDR3 is TGTGCCAGCAGTTTGGTGGATCTGAATCAGCCCCAGCATTTT.

This chain links TRBV6-1 with TRBJ2-5, with 7 positions matching TRBD1. Germline V gives CDR1 MNHNS, CDR2 SASEGT. This CDR3 is built from 16 residues. J was trimmed by 8 bases and V by 5 bases; bases with no gene match: 17. CDR3: CASSPSGTASYRTQYF. CDR3 DNA sequence: TGTGCCAGCAGTCCCTCCGGGACAGCCTCATATAGAACCCAGTACTTC.

In regard to this clonotype: Mismatch with germline at one junction end may stem from a read error. The chain is built from TRBV14 and TRBJ2-2; D is perhaps TRBD1 or TRBD2 (5 bases each). CDR3 size: 16 residues. Germline V lookup: CDR1 SGHDN, CDR2 FVKESK. As DNA, the CDR3 is TGTGCCAGCAGCCCTTTCGTGTATGTGGACACCGGGGAGCTGCTTTTT. Its translation is CASSPFVYVDTGELLF.

This chain links TRBV20-1 with TRBJ2-7; 10 nucleotides align to TRBD2. The germline gives CDR1 DFQATT, CDR2 SNEGSKA (reference sequence). V was clipped by 0 bases and J by 7 bases; unmatched bases: 6. The CDR3 covers 14 residues. Here the CDR3 DNA reads TGCAGTGCTAGAGATCTAGCGGGGGTAGCGGAGCAGTACTTC. Amino acids: CSARDLAGVAEQYF.

This clonotype appeared a few times. V and J are TRBV6-5 and TRBJ2-5; D not certain. The germline gives CDR1 MNHEY, CDR2 SVGAGI. Trimming cost V 6 bases and J 5 bases, with 10 bases left between them. CDR3 length: 12 residues. The CDR3 region is CASSDLRETQYF. CDR3 nucleotide sequence: TGTGCCAGCAGCGACCTCAGGGAGACCCAGTACTTC.

This clonotype was seen repeatedly, ten times or more. The chain carries TRBV10-3 and TRBJ2-7; 8 bases are a match to TRBD1. Germline trimming cut 2 bases from V and 4 bases from J; bases unmatched to any gene: 10. Germline V gene data show CDR1 as ENHRY and CDR2 as SYGVKD. This CDR3 is 16 amino acids long. CDR3 sequence (DNA): TGTGCCATCAGTGAGAAAGTGGACAGGGACGGGTACGAGCAGTACTTC. Its protein product is CAISEKVDRDGYEQYF.

This clonotype was seen a single time. A clone one base away is much larger, so this may be a read error. This chain joins TRBV2 and TRBJ1-4; D is unresolved. The CDR3 is 15 amino acids. From germline, CDR1 is SNHLY and CDR2 FYNNEI. CDR3 protein: CASSENFSLGEKLLF. In DNA form, the CDR3 reads TGTGCCAGCAGTGAGAATTTTTCCCTAGGTGAAAAACTGCTTTTT.

As regards this clonotype: A much larger clone differs by one base, so this may be a read error. The genes are TRBV6-5 and TRBJ1-2; no reliable D call. The CDR3 extends over 13 amino acids. Germline CDR1 reads MNHEY; CDR2 reads SVGAGI. V was pared by 4 bases and J by 8 bases, with 14 bases between. CDR3: CASSSSRFGGYTF. The CDR3 bases are TGTGCCAGCAGTTCTAGTAGGTTTGGCGGCTACACCTTC.

CDR3 sequence reads: CASSLLGMAVGYTF. The CDR3 nucleotides are TGTGCCAGCAGCCTCCTGGGAATGGCGGTTGGCTACACCTTC. V is TRBV3-1 and J is TRBJ1-2; D uncertain. CDR1 and CDR2 (germline): LGHDT, YNNKEL (reference sequence). The CDR3 has 14 residues. The V gene lost 4 bases and the J gene lost 7 bases, with 16 bases spanning the gap.

This clonotype was detected only a few times. The chain joins TRBV6-6 to TRBJ1-4, with unresolved D. V was pared by 6 bases and J by 8 bases, with 16 bases between. The CDR3 has 14 residues. Looked up from germline, CDR1 is MNHNY and CDR2 is SVGAGI (reference sequence). The CDR3 sequence: CASSPRQGKEKLFF. CDR3 sequence (DNA): TGTGCCAGCAGCCCAAGGCAAGGGAAGGAAAAACTGTTTTTT.

This chain links TRBV10-3 with TRBJ2-2; 7 bases align to TRBD1. Germline V CDR1 and CDR2: ENHRY, SYGVKD. The V and J ends lost 6 bases and 6 bases, in that order; junction bases with no gene match: 7. The CDR3 has 14 amino acids. The CDR3 region is CAIRPTGAAGELFF. Here the CDR3 DNA reads TGTGCCATCAGACCCACAGGGGCAGCCGGGGAGCTGTTTTTT.

V and J are TRBV11-2 and TRBJ2-3; 8 bases match TRBD1. J was trimmed by 3 bases and V by 0 bases; bases with no gene match: 5. The germline V gene has CDR1 SGHAT and CDR2 FQNNGV. The CDR3 contains 16 residues. The CDR3 DNA sequence: TGTGCCAGCAGCTTAGAGGCCCGGGACAGGACAGATACGCAGTATTTT. Protein product: CASSLEARDRTDTQYF.

The chain carries TRBV7-9 and TRBJ2-3; TRBD1 matches 8 bases. V lost 7 bases, J lost 3 bases, and 6 bases stayed unmatched. Germline values: CDR1 SEHNR, CDR2 FQNEAQ (reference sequence). The CDR3 extends over 14 amino acids. This CDR3 reads CASTTGGTTDTQYF. In DNA form, the CDR3 reads TGTGCCAGCACTACAGGGGGGACAACAGATACGCAGTATTTT.

This clonotype was detected a few times. The chain joins TRBV12-3 or TRBV12-4 to TRBJ1-1; D unresolved. This CDR3 is 18 amino acids long. The V and J ends lost 7 bases and 0 bases respectively, with 24 bases between them. CDR3 protein: CASNPKLRALPMNTEAFF. CDR3 nucleotide sequence: TGTGCCAGCAACCCCAAACTTCGGGCGCTGCCTATGAACACTGAAGCTTTCTTT.

This clonotype appeared a few times. The V and J genes are TRBV27 and TRBJ2-7, with 8 bases fitting TRBD1. This CDR3 has 13 amino acids. The germline V gene encodes CDR1 MNHEY and CDR2 SMNVEV (reference sequence). V dropped 6 bases and J dropped 5; count of bases not matched to a gene: 6. The DNA of the CDR3 is TGTGCCAGCAGCGCGACAGGGGAGCACGAGCAGTACTTC. Encoded protein: CASSATGEHEQYF.

The rearrangement uses TRBV6-5 and TRBJ1-1, with D maybe TRBD1 (5 bases). From germline, CDR1 is MNHEY and CDR2 SVGAGI. The CDR3 runs 13 residues. V was pared by 8 bases and J by 6 bases, with 16 bases between. The CDR3 DNA reads as TGTGCCAGCCGACACAGAGGGGTCCCTGAAGCTTTCTTT. This encodes CASRHRGVPEAFF.

The J gene is TRBJ2-7, the V gene TRBV19; possibly TRBD2 for D (7 bases). The CDR3 covers 20 residues. CDR1 and CDR2 (germline): LNHDA, SQIVND (reference sequence). Trimming cost V 2 bases and J 2 bases, with 28 bases left between them. The CDR3 sequence is CASSIKGEGRTGPHTYEQYF. The CDR3, as DNA: TGTGCCAGTAGTATAAAGGGGGAGGGCAGAACAGGACCCCACACCTACGAGCAGTACTTC.

About this clonotype: One end of the junction varies from germline; a read error may be responsible. This chain uses TRBV7-8 with TRBJ1-5; D perhaps matches TRBD1 (6 bases). CDR1 SGHVS and CDR2 FQNEAQ come from the germline V gene. The CDR3 spans 16 residues. DNA for the CDR3: TGCGCCAGCAGCCAAGTAGGGGGTAGGGGCAATCAGCCCCAGCATTTT. Residues: CASSQVGGRGNQPQHF.

This clonotype was picked up many times. The gene calls are TRBV20-1 and TRBJ1-5; D ambiguous. The germline V gene encodes CDR1 DFQATT and CDR2 SNEGSKA (reference sequence). The CDR3 has 14 amino acids. V was pared by 8 bases and J by 1 base, with 15 bases between. The CDR3 coding sequence is TGCAGTAACAGACCGGCGACGAGCAATCAGCCCCAGCATTTT. Its translation: CSNRPATSNQPQHF.

This clonotype was observed many times. The rearrangement uses TRBV5-8 and TRBJ1-1; possible D gene TRBD1, 5 bases. The CDR3 length is 12 residues. Trimming cost V 1 base and J 14 bases, with 15 bases left between them. CDR1 is SGHTS and CDR2 is YDEGEE in the germline V gene. The CDR3 reads CASSLSGTTPFF. The CDR3, as DNA: TGTGCCAGCAGCTTGAGTGGGACCACACCGTTCTTT.

This clonotype was observed a handful of times. The chain links TRBV6-5 to TRBJ2-2, with D perhaps TRBD1 (5 bases). This CDR3 has 14 residues. V lost 3 bases and J lost 3, with 8 bases in between. Germline values: CDR1 MNHEY, CDR2 SVGAGI. The CDR3 nucleotides are TGTGCCAGCAGTTATTGGACATACACCGGGGAGCTGTTTTTT. Translation gives CASSYWTYTGELFF.

The rearrangement uses TRBV11-2 and TRBJ1-1; D gene ambiguous. Germline V gives CDR1 SGHAT, CDR2 FQNNGV. V lost 1 base to trimming and J lost 6 bases, with 9 bases between them. The CDR3 sequence is 13 residues long. CDR3 sequence reads: CASSLGRHAEAFF. The DNA for the CDR3 is TGTGCCAGCAGCTTAGGTCGCCACGCTGAAGCTTTCTTT.

The V gene is TRBV20-1, the J gene TRBJ2-3; maybe TRBD2 (5 bases). The CDR3 length is 12 residues. The V end lost 5 bases, the J end lost 8 bases, and 14 bases lay between the germline ends. The germline gives CDR1 DFQATT, CDR2 SNEGSKA (reference sequence). In DNA, the CDR3 is TGCAGTGCTCGCTCCACCGGGGTTACGCAGTATTTT. Its protein product is CSARSTGVTQYF.

A word on this clonotype: Likely a read error: the CDR3 ends without its conserved phenylalanine or tryptophan. CDR3 nucleotides: TGTGCCAGCAGCGTGACATCAACAACTAATGAAAAACTGTTTCTT. Its translation: CASSVTSTTNEKLFL. The chain employs TRBV7-2 and TRBJ1-4; D gene unclear. The CDR3 covers 15 residues. Germline CDR1 SGHTA, CDR2 FQGNSA. Trimming took off 5 bases at V and 0 bases at J, with 10 bases between the two ends.

The gene calls are TRBV7-9 and TRBJ1-3, with TRBD1 as a possible D gene (5 bases). The CDR3 extends over 14 amino acids. Germline CDR1 and CDR2: SEHNR and FQNEAQ (reference sequence). V was pared by 5 bases and J by 3 bases, with 11 bases between. CDR3 nucleotide sequence: TGTGCCAGCAGCCCCGACAGTATTGGAAACACCATATATTTT. It specifies CASSPDSIGNTIYF.

Comments on this clonotype: This may arise from a read error, as a much more abundant clone is one base away. The genes are TRBV5-5 and TRBJ1-4; TRBD1 is a possible D gene (5 bases). The CDR3 contains 15 residues. CDR1 and CDR2 (germline): SGHKS, YYEKEE (reference sequence). The chain's CDR3 is CARSLGQGVNEKLFF. As DNA, the CDR3 is TGTGCCCGCAGCTTGGGCCAGGGAGTGAATGAAAAACTGTTTTTT.